This T cell receptor beta chain was identified during a study of neurological immune-mediated disorders. Findings and caveats of the study: Neither clinical nor MRI features showed any association with the multiple sclerosis repertoire cluster, and the authors stated that larger cohorts are needed.

This clonotype was found many times. The antigen is unknown. The cDNA was synthesized by 5'RACE incorporating 10-nucleotide random UMIs. TCRdb used MiXCR to reprocess the 5' RACE reads, holding one entry per CDR3 protein. The sample lists under 35,000 distinct CDR3 sequences; 1.5% were seen once. PBMCs stored at -80 C, numbering 2 million, were the origin of the unsorted libraries. The sequenced sample was PBMCs. This sequence originates from a woman aged 30 to 39 with multiple sclerosis.

The CDR3 protein is CSGLGTNEQYF. CDR3 in DNA: TGCAGTGGCCTTGGTACAAACGAGCAGTACTTC. The rearrangement uses TRBV20-1 and TRBJ2-7; the D is unclear. Germline loops: CDR1 DFQATT, CDR2 SNEGSKA (reference sequence). With 7 bases removed from V and 5 bases from J, the gap between germline ends came to 12 bases. This CDR3 region has 11 residues.